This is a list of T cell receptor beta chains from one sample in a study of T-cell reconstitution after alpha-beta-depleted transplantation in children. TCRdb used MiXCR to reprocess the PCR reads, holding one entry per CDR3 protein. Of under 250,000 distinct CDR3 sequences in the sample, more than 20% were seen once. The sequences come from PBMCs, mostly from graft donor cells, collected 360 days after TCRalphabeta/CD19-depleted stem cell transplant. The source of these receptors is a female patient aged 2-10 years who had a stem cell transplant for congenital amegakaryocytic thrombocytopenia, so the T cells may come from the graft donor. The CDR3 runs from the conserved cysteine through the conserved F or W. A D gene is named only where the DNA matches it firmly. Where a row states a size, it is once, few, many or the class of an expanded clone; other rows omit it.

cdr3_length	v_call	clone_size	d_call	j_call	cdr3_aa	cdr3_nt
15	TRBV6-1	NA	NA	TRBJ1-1	CASSGDRGGNTEAFF	TGTGCCAGCAGTGGGGATCGGGGGGGCAACACTGAAGCTTTCTTT
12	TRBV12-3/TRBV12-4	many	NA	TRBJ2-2	CASSYSHGELFF	TGTGCCAGCAGTTATAGCCACGGGGAGCTGTTTTTT
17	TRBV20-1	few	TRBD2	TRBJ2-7	CSARDGLAGDRSYEQYF	TGCAGTGCTAGAGATGGACTAGCGGGAGATCGGTCCTACGAGCAGTACTTC
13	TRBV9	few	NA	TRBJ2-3	CASSPLNTDTQYF	TGTGCCAGCAGCCCCCTAAACACAGATACGCAGTATTTT
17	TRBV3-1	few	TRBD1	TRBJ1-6	CASSQDYGTAYNSPLHF	TGTGCCAGCAGCCAAGATTATGGGACAGCGTATAATTCACCCCTCCACTTT
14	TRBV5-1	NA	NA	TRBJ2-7	CASSSDRLTYEQYF	TGCGCCAGCAGCTCGGACCGCCTAACCTACGAGCAGTACTTC
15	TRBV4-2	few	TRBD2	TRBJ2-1	CASSQDLAGGDNLFF	TGTGCCAGCAGCCAAGATTTGGCGGGAGGCGATAATCTGTTCTTC
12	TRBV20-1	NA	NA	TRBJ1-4	CSALRGGEKLFF	TGCAGTGCTCTCAGGGGTGGGGAAAAACTGTTTTTT
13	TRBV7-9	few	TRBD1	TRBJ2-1	CASSTAPGQGGFF	TGTGCCAGCAGCACAGCCCCGGGACAGGGAGGGTTCTTC
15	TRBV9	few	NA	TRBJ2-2	CASSVLDRWAGELFF	TGTGCCAGCAGCGTTTTGGATCGGTGGGCCGGGGAGCTGTTTTTT
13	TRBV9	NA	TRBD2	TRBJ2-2	CASSNSGNGELFF	TGTGCCAGCAGCAATAGCGGGAACGGGGAGCTGTTTTTT
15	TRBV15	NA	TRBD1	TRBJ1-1	CATSRAAEGAAEAFF	TGTGCCACCAGCAGAGCGGCGGAGGGGGCCGCTGAAGCTTTCTTT
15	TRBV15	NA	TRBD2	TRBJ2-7	CATRTQPGLVDEQYF	TGTGCCACCAGGACTCAGCCGGGACTAGTAGATGAGCAGTACTTC
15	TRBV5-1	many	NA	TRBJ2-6	CASSLLGSGANVLTF	TGCGCCAGCAGCTTGTTGGGATCTGGGGCCAACGTCCTGACTTTC
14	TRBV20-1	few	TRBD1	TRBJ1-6	CSAEQGSNNSPLHF	TGCAGTGCTGAACAGGGGTCCAATAATTCACCCCTCCACTTT
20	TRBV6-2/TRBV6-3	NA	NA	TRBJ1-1	CASSYPHPTGTLLSNTEAFF	TGTGCCAGCAGTTACCCTCACCCGACAGGTACATTGCTATCGAACACTGAAGCTTTCTTT
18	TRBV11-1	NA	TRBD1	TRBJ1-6	CASSRDRQGPYYNSPLHF	TGTGCCAGCAGCCGCGACCGACAGGGGCCTTACTATAATTCACCCCTCCACTTT
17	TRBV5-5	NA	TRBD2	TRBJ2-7	CASSLQPFQREIYEQYF	TGTGCCAGCAGCTTGCAGCCCTTCCAGCGGGAGATCTACGAGCAGTACTTC
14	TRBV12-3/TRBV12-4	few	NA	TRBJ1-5	CASSRLESGQPQHF	TGTGCCAGCAGCCGCCTTGAGTCTGGTCAGCCCCAGCATTTT
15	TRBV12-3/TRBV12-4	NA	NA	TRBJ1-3	CASSFQAISGNTIYF	TGTGCCAGCAGTTTTCAGGCCATCTCTGGAAACACCATATATTTT
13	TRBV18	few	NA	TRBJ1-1	CASSSGTNTEAFF	TGTGCCAGCTCATCCGGGACGAACACTGAAGCTTTCTTT
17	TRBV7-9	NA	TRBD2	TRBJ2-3	CASSPRTSGLVTDTQYF	TGTGCCAGCAGCCCCCGGACTAGCGGGCTGGTAACAGATACGCAGTATTTT
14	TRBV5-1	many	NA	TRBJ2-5	CASSLVGSQETQYF	TGTGCCAGCAGCTTAGTGGGATCCCAAGAGACCCAGTACTTC
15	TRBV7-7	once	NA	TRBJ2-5	CASSPRPIREETQYF	TGTGCCAGCAGCCCCCGCCCAATCAGGGAAGAGACCCAGTACTTC
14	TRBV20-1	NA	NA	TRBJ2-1	CSARDARAPNEQFF	TGCAGTGCTAGAGATGCCAGGGCCCCAAATGAGCAGTTCTTC
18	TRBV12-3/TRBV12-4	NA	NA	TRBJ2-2	CASSLESIADTNTGELFF	TGTGCCAGCAGTTTAGAGTCGATAGCGGATACGAACACCGGGGAGCTGTTTTTT
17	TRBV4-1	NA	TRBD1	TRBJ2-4	CASSHSGATGVLNIQYF	TGCGCCAGCAGCCATTCCGGGGCGACAGGGGTTTTGAACATTCAGTACTTC
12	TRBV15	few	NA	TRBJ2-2	CATSRASGELFF	TGTGCCACCAGCAGAGCCTCCGGGGAGCTGTTTTTT
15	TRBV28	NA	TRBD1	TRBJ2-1	CASSLPRDRGPEQFF	TGTGCCAGCAGTTTACCCCGGGACAGGGGGCCTGAGCAGTTCTTC
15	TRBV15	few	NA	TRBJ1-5	CATSRDRTAYQPQHF	TGTGCCACCAGCAGAGACCGGACAGCTTATCAGCCCCAGCATTTT
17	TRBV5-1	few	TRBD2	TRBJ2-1	CASSYQPGLAAYNEQFF	TGCGCCAGCAGCTACCAACCGGGACTAGCGGCCTACAATGAGCAGTTCTTC
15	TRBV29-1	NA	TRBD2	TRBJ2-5	CSVVISGSGGETQYF	TGCAGCGTAGTTATTAGCGGGAGCGGCGGGGAGACCCAGTACTTC
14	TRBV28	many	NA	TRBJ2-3	CASSLGIRTDTQYF	TGTGCCAGCAGTTTGGGGATCCGCACAGATACGCAGTATTTT
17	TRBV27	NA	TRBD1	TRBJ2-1	CASSHYPPGQGFNEQFF	TGTGCCAGCAGTCACTACCCGCCGGGACAGGGGTTTAATGAGCAGTTCTTC
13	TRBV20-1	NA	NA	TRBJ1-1	CSARDTMNTEAFF	TGCAGTGCTAGGGATACTATGAACACTGAAGCTTTCTTT
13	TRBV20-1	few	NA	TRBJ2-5	CSASGFVGETQYF	TGCAGTGCTAGTGGGTTTGTTGGAGAGACCCAGTACTTC
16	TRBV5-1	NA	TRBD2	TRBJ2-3	CASGLRLAESTDTQYF	TGCGCCAGCGGATTAAGACTAGCGGAAAGCACAGATACGCAGTATTTT
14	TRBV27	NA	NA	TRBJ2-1	CASSTATRGNEQFF	TGTGCCAGCAGTACCGCGACTAGGGGGAATGAGCAGTTCTTC
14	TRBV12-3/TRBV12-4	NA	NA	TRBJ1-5	CASSFGGVDQPQHF	TGTGCCAGCAGTTTTGGGGGGGTCGATCAGCCCCAGCATTTT
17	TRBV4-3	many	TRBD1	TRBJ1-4	CASSQDGLRTGGEKLFF	TGCGCCAGCAGCCAAGATGGTTTAAGGACAGGAGGGGAAAAACTGTTTTTT
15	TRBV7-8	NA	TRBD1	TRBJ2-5	CASSFNRGRRETQYF	TGTGCCAGCAGCTTCAACAGGGGGCGTAGAGAGACCCAGTACTTC
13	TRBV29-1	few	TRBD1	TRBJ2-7	CSVDGTDSYEQYF	TGCAGCGTTGACGGGACAGACTCCTACGAGCAGTACTTC
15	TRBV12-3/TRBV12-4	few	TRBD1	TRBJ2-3	CASSGQGSLTDTQYF	TGTGCCAGCAGCGGACAGGGGTCGCTTACAGATACGCAGTATTTT
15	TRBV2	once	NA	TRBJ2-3	CASSGWARGTDTQYF	TGTGCCAGCAGTGGATGGGCCAGGGGAACAGATACGCAGTATTTT
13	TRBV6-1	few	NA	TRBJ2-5	CASRRGAEETQYF	TGTGCCAGCCGAAGGGGGGCAGAGGAGACCCAGTACTTC
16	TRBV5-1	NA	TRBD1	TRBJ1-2	CASSPKGAPANYGYTF	TGCGCCAGCAGCCCCAAGGGGGCTCCAGCTAACTATGGCTACACCTTC
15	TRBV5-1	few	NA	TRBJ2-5	CASSFSWGEQETQYF	TGCGCCAGCAGCTTTTCTTGGGGCGAGCAAGAGACCCAGTACTTC
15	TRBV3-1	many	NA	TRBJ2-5	CASSHPGLLEETQYF	TGTGCCAGCAGCCACCCGGGACTCCTTGAAGAGACCCAGTACTTC
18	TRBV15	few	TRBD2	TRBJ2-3	CATSRDRAGGLLTDTQYF	TGTGCCACCAGCAGAGATCGGGCGGGAGGACTTCTCACAGATACGCAGTATTTT
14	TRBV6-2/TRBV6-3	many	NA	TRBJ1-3	CASKTAISGNTIYF	TGTGCCAGTAAAACAGCGATCTCTGGAAACACCATATATTTT
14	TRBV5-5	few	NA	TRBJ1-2	CASSLGDRWYGYTF	TGTGCCAGCAGCTTGGGAGACAGGTGGTATGGCTACACCTTC
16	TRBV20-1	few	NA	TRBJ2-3	CSARLPGAASTDTQYF	TGCAGTGCTAGACTCCCGGGGGCGGCCAGCACAGATACGCAGTATTTT
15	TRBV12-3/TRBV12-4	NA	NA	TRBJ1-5	CASSRTGLPNQPQHF	TGTGCCAGCAGTCGGACGGGATTGCCCAATCAGCCCCAGCATTTT
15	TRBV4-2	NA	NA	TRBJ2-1	CASSQDPSAANEQFF	TGTGCCAGCAGCCAAGACCCTTCAGCGGCGAATGAGCAGTTCTTC